These 20 T cell receptor beta chains were sequenced from one sample in a study of CD8 T cells in ankylosing spondylitis. MiXCR, run by TCRdb on the 5' RACE reads, gives a single entry per CDR3 protein. Here the sample spans about 240,000 distinct CDR3 sequences, 8% to 9.5% being singletons. The sample taken for sequencing was blood, either unsorted or a sorted T cell fraction (not recorded which). These receptors came from a male donor with ankylosing spondylitis or in good health (not recorded which).

The chain uses TRBV11-2 and TRBJ2-1; possible D gene TRBD2, 6 bases. Between the trimmed V and J ends, which lost 5 bases and 12 bases, there was a span of 17 bases. This CDR3 spans 13 amino acids. Germline CDR1 SGHAT, CDR2 FQNNGV. CDR3 nucleotide sequence: TGTGCCAGCAGCAGTAGCCGGGACTTGGGGCAGTTCTTC. Protein product: CASSSSRDLGQFF.

This clonotype occurred many times. The chain uses TRBV7-2 and TRBJ2-1; D not resolved. The CDR3 is 16 amino acids. The V and J ends lost 5 bases and 4 bases respectively, with 18 bases between them. Germline values: CDR1 SGHTA, CDR2 FQGNSA. This CDR3 is CASSALGGVAYNEQFF. The CDR3 DNA reads TGTGCCAGCAGCGCCCTCGGTGGGGTGGCGTACAATGAGCAGTTCTTC.

This clonotype was seen a handful of times. The chain has TRBV7-3 and TRBJ2-1; 10 bases line up with TRBD2. The V gene's germline CDR1 is SGHTA and CDR2 FQGTGA. The CDR3 is 16 residues long. V lost 1 base to trimming and J lost 10 bases; unmatched junction nucleotides: 10. The CDR3 DNA sequence: TGTGCCAGCAGCTTAAACCCTAGCGGGAGAGAGTACGAGCAGTTCTTC. It specifies CASSLNPSGREYEQFF.

This clonotype was counted many times. The V and J genes are TRBV3-1 and TRBJ1-1; perhaps TRBD1 as D (5 bases). The CDR3 loop spans 15 amino acids. Germline V gene sequence: CDR1 LGHDT, CDR2 YNNKEL (reference sequence). The V gene lost 4 bases and the J gene lost 0 bases, with 12 bases spanning the gap. The CDR3 is CASSPLQDLNTEAFF. As DNA, the CDR3 is TGTGCCAGCAGCCCTTTACAGGACCTGAACACTGAAGCTTTCTTT.

This clonotype was recorded a few times. The rearrangement joins TRBV15 to TRBJ1-5, with a possible D match to TRBD1 (5 bases). Trimming removed 3 bases at V and 0 bases at J, with 6 bases between. Germline CDR1 and CDR2: LNHNV and YYDKDF (reference sequence). CDR3 size: 14 residues. CDR3 loop: CATSRDNSNQPQHF. CDR3 nucleotides: TGTGCCACCAGCAGGGACAATAGCAATCAGCCCCAGCATTTT. Variable domain in full (rest from reference TRBV15 and TRBJ1-5): DAMVIQNPRYQVTQFGKPVTLSCSQTLNHNVMYWYQQKSSQAPKLLFHYYDKDFNNEADTPDNFQSRRPNTSFCFLDIRSPGLGDTAMYLCATSRDNSNQPQHFGDGTRLSIL.

This clonotype occurred a few times. The V call is TRBV10-3, the J call TRBJ2-3; TRBD2 aligns across 10 bases. CDR1 is ENHRY, CDR2 SYGVKD, per germline. Trimming at V came to 6 bases and at J to 1 base, leaving 4 bases not matched to a gene. The CDR3 is 15 amino acids. The CDR3 DNA sequence: TGTGCCATCAGAGGTAGCGGGGGGCGCACAGATACGCAGTATTTT. Residues: CAIRGSGGRTDTQYF.

The V gene is TRBV6-1, the J gene TRBJ2-3; tentative D call: TRBD1 (6 bases). CDR3 length equals 15 residues. Germline loops: CDR1 MNHNS, CDR2 SASEGT. Trimming removed 10 bases at V and 2 bases at J, with 19 bases between. CDR3 nucleotide sequence: TGTGCCAACAGCCCCGGGTTGGGGGCCACAGATACGCAGTATTTT. It encodes CANSPGLGATDTQYF.

This clonotype was seen at least ten times. The chain recombines TRBV4-1 with TRBJ2-2; no firm D call. The V gene lost 1 base and the J gene lost 4 bases, with 1 base spanning the gap. The CDR3 runs 12 residues. Germline loops: CDR1 MGHRA, CDR2 YSYEKL. The CDR3 loop is CASSQATGELFF. The CDR3 DNA sequence: TGCGCCAGCAGCCAAGCCACCGGGGAGCTGTTTTTT.

This clonotype was found many times. The CDR3 coding sequence is TGTGCCAGCAGTTTGAGCGGGGGCAGGAGCAATCAGCCCCAGCATTTT. Its translation is CASSLSGGRSNQPQHF. The rearrangement uses TRBV12-3 or TRBV12-4 and TRBJ1-5; D perhaps matches TRBD1 (6 bases). With 3 bases removed from V and 1 base from J, the gap between germline ends came to 13 bases. This CDR3 region has 16 residues.

This clonotype was seen only once. This chain joins TRBV7-9 and TRBJ2-1; D may be TRBD1 (6 bases). Per germline, CDR1 SEHNR and CDR2 FQNEAQ (reference sequence). V was trimmed by 8 bases and J by 0 bases, leaving 11 bases between them. The CDR3 spans 14 residues. DNA for the CDR3: TGTGCCAGCTTGGGGACAAACTCCTACAATGAGCAGTTCTTC. This translates into CASLGTNSYNEQFF.

This clonotype was picked up a small number of times. The chain has TRBV12-3 or TRBV12-4 and TRBJ1-2, with D possibly TRBD1 on 6 matching bases. This CDR3 is 14 amino acids long. V was pared by 8 bases and J by 2 bases, with 15 bases between. The CDR3 nucleotides are TGTGCCAGCTTCCACCGGGGGCCGAACTATGGCTACACCTTC. It codes for CASFHRGPNYGYTF.

This clonotype was picked up a small number of times. The gene calls are TRBV15 and TRBJ2-2; D is perhaps TRBD1 (5 bases). This CDR3 is 16 amino acids long. Trimming stripped 1 base from V and 6 bases from J, with 15 bases between. Germline-derived CDR1 and CDR2 are LNHNV and YYDKDF (reference sequence). The CDR3 DNA reads as TGTGCCACCAGCAGAGTTGGTCTAGGGGCTGCCGGGGAGCTGTTTTTT. It codes for CATSRVGLGAAGELFF. The full variable domain, in which reference TRBV15 and TRBJ2-2 provide the parts outside the CDR3, is DAMVIQNPRYQVTQFGKPVTLSCSQTLNHNVMYWYQQKSSQAPKLLFHYYDKDFNNEADTPDNFQSRRPNTSFCFLDIRSPGLGDTAMYLCATSRVGLGAAGELFFGEGSRLTVL.

There are many counts of this clonotype. The CDR3: CATSDRPTEAFF. The CDR3 DNA is TGTGCCACCAGCGATCGCCCCACTGAAGCTTTCTTT. V gene TRBV15 combines with J gene TRBJ1-1; no firm D call. V lost 5 bases and J lost 4, with 8 bases in between. This CDR3 spans 12 amino acids. Germline V gene lookup returns CDR1 LNHNV and CDR2 YYDKDF (reference sequence). The entire variable domain, with the rest obtained from reference TRBV15 and TRBJ1-1, is as follows: DAMVIQNPRYQVTQFGKPVTLSCSQTLNHNVMYWYQQKSSQAPKLLFHYYDKDFNNEADTPDNFQSRRPNTSFCFLDIRSPGLGDTAMYLCATSDRPTEAFFGQGTRLTVV.

This clonotype was detected only once. J is TRBJ2-2 and V is TRBV10-1; possibly TRBD2 for D (6 bases). The CDR3 spans 12 residues. Germline V gene lookup returns CDR1 WNHNN and CDR2 SYGVQD (reference sequence). Between the trimmed V and J ends, which lost 7 bases and 5 bases, there was a span of 8 bases. This CDR3 is CASMGLTGELFF. CDR3 bases: TGCGCCAGCATGGGACTTACCGGGGAGCTGTTTTTT.

This clonotype was detected ten times or more. The chain has TRBV11-2 and TRBJ1-4, with D perhaps matching TRBD1 (6 bases). V was trimmed by 2 bases and J by 6 bases, leaving 22 bases between them. The CDR3 extends over 18 amino acids. The germline CDR1 and CDR2 sequences are SGHAT and FQNNGV. The chain's CDR3 is CASSLNGGGIDGYEKLFF. CDR3 DNA sequence: TGTGCCAGCAGCTTAAACGGAGGGGGAATTGATGGTTATGAAAAACTGTTTTTT. Full variable domain (outside the CDR3, taken from reference TRBV11-2 and TRBJ1-4): EAGVAQSPRYKIIEKRQSVAFWCNPISGHATLYWYQQILGQGPKLLIQFQNNGVVDDSQLPKDRFSAERLKGVDSTLKIQPAKLEDSAVYLCASSLNGGGIDGYEKLFFGSGTQLSVL.

This clonotype occurred many times. The rearrangement joins TRBV7-2 to TRBJ2-3, with D possibly TRBD1 on 5 matching bases. V dropped 3 bases and J dropped 6 bases, with 13 bases sitting between them. The germline gives CDR1 SGHTA, CDR2 FQGNSA. This CDR3 is 14 amino acids long. CDR3 coding DNA: TGTGCCAGCAGCTTTACCAAAGGGGCGGATACGCAGTATTTT. It specifies CASSFTKGADTQYF.

This clonotype has a count of ten or more. This rearrangement joins TRBV5-1 to TRBJ1-5; no reliable D call. Germline V gives CDR1 SGHRS, CDR2 YFSETQ. CDR3 length equals 14 residues. V was cut by 8 bases and J by 2 bases, with 14 bases left in between. Written as DNA, the CDR3 is TGCGCCAGTAAAATAAGGGAGGGCAATCAGCCCCAGCATTTT. Its translation is CASKIREGNQPQHF.

This clonotype appeared many times. This chain links TRBV5-1 with TRBJ1-5; weak D call: TRBD1 (5 bases). Germline V gene sequence: CDR1 SGHRS, CDR2 YFSETQ. CDR3 length equals 15 residues. The V and J ends lost 0 bases and 7 bases respectively, with 14 bases between them. CDR3 nucleotide sequence: TGCGCCAGCAGCTTGGAAGGCAGGGCGGCGCAGCCCCAGCATTTT. Protein product: CASSLEGRAAQPQHF.

The chain carries TRBV20-1 and TRBJ1-1; D is perhaps TRBD1 (5 bases). CDR3 size: 14 residues. CDR1 DFQATT and CDR2 SNEGSKA come from the germline V gene (reference sequence). V gave up 1 base and J gave up 6 bases, with 15 bases separating them. The CDR3: CSARGGSHLAEAFF. For the CDR3, the DNA is TGCAGTGCTAGAGGGGGCTCCCATTTGGCTGAAGCTTTCTTT.

This clonotype was observed at least ten times. V gene TRBV7-9 combines with J gene TRBJ2-1; possible D gene TRBD2, 5 bases. CDR3 length: 16 residues. Per germline, CDR1 SEHNR and CDR2 FQNEAQ (reference sequence). The V gene lost 4 bases and the J gene lost 5 bases, with 18 bases spanning the gap. CDR3 loop: CASSSPLEEVHNEQFF. For the CDR3, the DNA is TGTGCCAGCAGCTCCCCCCTGGAGGAGGTCCACAATGAGCAGTTCTTC. Looking up the rest from reference TRBV7-9 and TRBJ2-1 gives the full variable domain: DTGVSQNPRHKITKRGQNVTFRCDPISEHNRLYWYRQTLGQGPEFLTYFQNEAQLEKSRLLSDRFSAERPKGSFSTLEIQRTEQGDSAMYLCASSSPLEEVHNEQFFGPGTRLTVL.